One sample yielded the 15 T cell receptor beta chains listed below, sequenced in a study of regulatory T cells in long-lasting Graves disease. Time point noted: persistent/refractory GD, antithyroid drugs over 5 years with positive TRAb. The TCR library was made from RNA that had been extracted from PBMCs in TRIzol. TCR beta libraries were built with iRepertoire HTBI primers and Arm-PCR of CDR3 regions. TCRdb redid the calling of the multiplex PCR reads with MiXCR, one entry per CDR3 protein. The sample lists almost 350,000 distinct CDR3 sequences; about 20% were seen once. Here the sequenced sample was peripheral blood mononuclear cells (PBMCs), taken when the disease was refractory, from a patient treated with antithyroid drugs. All receptors come from a female donor with Graves disease.

The chain employs TRBV30 and TRBJ1-3; D unresolved. The CDR3 contains 14 residues. Trimming shortened V by 2 bases and J by 0 bases, and 8 bases separated the two germline ends. CDR1 GTSNPN and CDR2 SVGIG come from the germline V gene (reference sequence). The CDR3 DNA reads as TGTGCCTGGAGTTTTACCCTCTCTGGAAACACCATATATTTT. It codes for CAWSFTLSGNTIYF.

Details on this clonotype: This clone may be a read error of a much larger clone one base away. CDR3 sequence (DNA): TGTGCCAGCAGTGGGACGAGATGTAGCAATCAGCCCCAGCATTTT. Protein sequence: CASSGTRCSNQPQHF. The J gene is TRBJ1-5, the V gene TRBV2, with D uncertain. V lost 4 bases and J 0 bases, leaving 10 bases between the germline ends. This CDR3 has 15 amino acids. Germline V lookup: CDR1 SNHLY, CDR2 FYNNEI.

In this sample, this clonotype turned up a few times. The chain employs TRBV2 and TRBJ2-3; 7 nucleotides match TRBD1. Germline V gene sequence: CDR1 SNHLY, CDR2 FYNNEI. Trimming removed 4 bases from V and 3 bases from J; junction bases left unmatched: 16. CDR3 size: 18 residues. CDR3 nucleotide sequence: TGTGCCAGCAGTGGGCAAGACAGGGTTTTGATAGGAACAGATACGCAGTATTTT. Amino acids: CASSGQDRVLIGTDTQYF.

V is TRBV7-2 and J is TRBJ1-4, with D uncertain. V lost 5 bases to trimming and J lost 1 base, with 11 bases between them. There are 15 residues in the CDR3. Germline-derived CDR1 and CDR2 are SGHTA and FQGNSA. In DNA, the CDR3 is TGTGCCAGCAGCCCCCCGGGGAGAACTAATGAAAAACTGTTTTTT. Its protein product is CASSPPGRTNEKLFF.

The table lists this clonotype with a count of one. The rearrangement links TRBV10-3 to TRBJ1-1, with 9 bases lining up with TRBD1. Germline trimming cut 3 bases from V and 5 bases from J; bases unmatched to any gene: 4. CDR1 ENHRY and CDR2 SYGVKD come from the germline V gene. The length of the CDR3 is 14 residues. The CDR3 protein is CAISEGDRVTEAFF. CDR3 sequence (DNA): TGTGCCATCAGTGAAGGGGACAGGGTGACTGAAGCTTTCTTT.

This clonotype has at least ten counts. The V call is TRBV6-1, the J call TRBJ1-5; D remains unclear. V shed 6 bases and J shed 0 bases, with 18 bases lying between them. There are 17 residues in the CDR3. Looked up from germline, CDR1 is MNHNS and CDR2 is SASEGT. CDR3 loop: CASSTLRRVYSNQPQHF. The CDR3 DNA sequence: TGTGCCAGCAGCACATTACGGCGGGTCTATAGCAATCAGCCCCAGCATTTT.

The V and J genes are TRBV6-1 and TRBJ1-5; TRBD1 might be the D (5 bases). The CDR3 length is 14 residues. Between the trimmed V and J ends, which lost 6 bases and 0 bases, there was a span of 9 bases. Germline V lookup: CDR1 MNHNS, CDR2 SASEGT. CDR3 residues: CASRGTYSNQPQHF. As DNA, the CDR3 is TGTGCCAGCAGGGGGACGTATAGCAATCAGCCCCAGCATTTT.

This clonotype was detected ten times or more. This sequence joins TRBV6-2 or TRBV6-3 and TRBJ1-2, with 8 bases lining up with TRBD1. Unmatched junction bases numbered 12, after V lost 6 bases and J lost 3 bases. The CDR3 has 16 amino acids. The germline V gene encodes CDR1 MNHEY and CDR2 SVGEGT. Here the CDR3 reads CASRSDTGTGYYGYTF. Here the CDR3 DNA reads TGTGCCAGCAGGAGCGATACCGGGACAGGTTACTATGGCTACACCTTC.

This clonotype was counted between two and nine times. The chain combines TRBV11-2 with TRBJ2-3; 7 positions agree with TRBD1. The CDR3 covers 15 residues. The V gene end was trimmed by 0 bases and the J gene end by 6 bases; junction bases not matched to a gene: 6. Germline-derived CDR1 and CDR2 are SGHAT and FQNNGV. This CDR3 reads CASSLDGTASDTQYF. As DNA, the CDR3 is TGTGCCAGCAGCTTAGATGGGACAGCCTCTGATACGCAGTATTTT. Combining the CDR3 with reference TRBV11-2 and TRBJ2-3 gives the whole variable domain EAGVAQSPRYKIIEKRQSVAFWCNPISGHATLYWYQQILGQGPKLLIQFQNNGVVDDSQLPKDRFSAERLKGVDSTLKIQPAKLEDSAVYLCASSLDGTASDTQYFGPGTRLTVL.

This clonotype was seen a few times. The rearrangement joins TRBV20-1 to TRBJ2-7; a weak D match, TRBD2 (6 bases). This CDR3 has 13 amino acids. Per germline, CDR1 DFQATT and CDR2 SNEGSKA (reference sequence). As DNA, the CDR3 is TGCAGCTTCATTAGGGTAGCGGCCTACGAGCAGTACTTC. As protein: CSFIRVAAYEQYF.

This clonotype was picked up many times. The chain links TRBV20-1 to TRBJ1-6; 7 bases line up with TRBD1. This CDR3 spans 13 amino acids. With V trimmed by 0 bases and J by 10 bases, 3 bases remained unmatched. The V gene's germline CDR1 is DFQATT and CDR2 SNEGSKA (reference sequence). The CDR3 here is CSARETGMSPLHF. The CDR3 coding sequence is TGCAGTGCTAGAGAGACAGGGATGTCACCCCTCCACTTT.

V is TRBV4-3 and J is TRBJ1-2; TRBD1 aligns across 10 bases. V lost 4 bases to trimming and J lost 8 bases; unmatched junction nucleotides: 19. The CDR3 extends over 18 amino acids. Germline V lookup: CDR1 LGHNA, CDR2 YSLEER. As DNA, the CDR3 is TGCGCCAGCAGCCGCCTAACCGGGACAGGGGATGTGTCGATAGGCTACACCTTC. This translates into CASSRLTGTGDVSIGYTF.

This clonotype was seen ten or more times. The rearrangement uses TRBV10-3 and TRBJ1-2; D is ambiguous. The CDR3 is 12 amino acids. The germline gives CDR1 ENHRY, CDR2 SYGVKD. The V end lost 3 bases, the J end lost 3 bases, and 5 bases lay between the germline ends. CDR3 loop: CAISDRHYGYTF. CDR3 bases: TGTGCCATCAGTGACAGGCACTATGGCTACACCTTC.

This clonotype has ten or more counts. The rearrangement joins TRBV28 to TRBJ1-5; D uncertain. CDR3 size: 15 residues. V lost 3 bases and J 7 bases, leaving 16 bases between the germline ends. CDR1 MDHEN and CDR2 SYDVKM come from the germline V gene. In nucleotides, the CDR3 is TGTGCCAGCAGTTTTGGGTGGGGTGCGGGACAGCCCCAGCATTTT. Protein: CASSFGWGAGQPQHF.

The chain uses TRBV14 and TRBJ2-7; TRBD2 matches at 12 bases. The V segment lost 1 base and the J segment 2 bases; nucleotides outside the gene matches: 0. Germline-derived CDR1 and CDR2 are SGHDN and FVKESK. This CDR3 is built from 15 residues. CDR3 sequence (DNA): TGTGCCAGCAGCCAAGCTAGCGGGAGGGCCTACGAGCAGTACTTC. Protein product: CASSQASGRAYEQYF. The full variable domain, in which reference TRBV14 and TRBJ2-7 provide the parts outside the CDR3, is EAGVTQFPSHSVIEKGQTVTLRCDPISGHDNLYWYRRVMGKEIKFLLHFVKESKQDESGMPNNRFLAERTGGTYSTLKVQPAELEDSGVYFCASSQASGRAYEQYFGPGTRLTVT.